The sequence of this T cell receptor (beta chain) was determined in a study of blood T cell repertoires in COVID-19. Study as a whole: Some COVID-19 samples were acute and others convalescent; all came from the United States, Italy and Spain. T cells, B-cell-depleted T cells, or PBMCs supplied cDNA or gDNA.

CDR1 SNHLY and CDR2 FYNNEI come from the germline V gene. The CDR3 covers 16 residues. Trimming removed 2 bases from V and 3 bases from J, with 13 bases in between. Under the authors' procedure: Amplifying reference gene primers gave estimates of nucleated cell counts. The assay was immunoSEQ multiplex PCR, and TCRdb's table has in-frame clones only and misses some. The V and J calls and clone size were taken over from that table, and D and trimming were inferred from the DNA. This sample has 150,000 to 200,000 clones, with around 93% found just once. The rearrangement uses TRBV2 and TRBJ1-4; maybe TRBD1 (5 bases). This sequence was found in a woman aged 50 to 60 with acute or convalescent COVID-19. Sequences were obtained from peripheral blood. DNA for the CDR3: TGTGCCAGCAGTGAATCGGACACGCAGGCTAATGAAAAACTGTTTTTT. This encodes CASSESDTQANEKLFF.